One and the same sample provided the 14 T cell receptor beta chains below, sequenced in a study of blood T cell repertoires in COVID-19. Assay used: immunoSEQ multiplex PCR; TCRdb lists only in-frame clones, some missing. The sample yields 300,000 to 400,000 clones, 85% to 90% seen once. Sequencing was done on a sample of peripheral blood. All receptors derive from a human donor in a cohort sampled during active COVID-19.

The chain recombines TRBV3-1 (or the pseudogene TRBV3-2) with TRBJ2-1; D ambiguous. The V and J ends lost 0 bases and 5 bases respectively, with 5 bases between them. The CDR3 contains 13 residues. Germline V gene sequence: CDR1 LGHDT, CDR2 YNNKEL (reference sequence). CDR3 amino acids: CASSQDNDNEQFF. CDR3 bases: TGTGCCAGCAGCCAAGACAATGACAATGAGCAGTTCTTC.

V gene TRBV6-6 combines with J gene TRBJ1-1; D unresolved. The V end lost 0 bases, the J end lost 12 bases, and 8 bases lay between the germline ends. Germline V gives CDR1 MNHNY, CDR2 SVGAGI (reference sequence). The CDR3 sequence is 11 residues long. As DNA, the CDR3 is TGTGCCAGCAGTTACTCCTATGTCCCTTTCTTT. Its translation: CASSYSYVPFF.

For the CDR3, the DNA is TGTGCCAGCAGCTCCAACTCTGGGGCCAACGTCCTGACTTTC. Its protein is CASSSNSGANVLTF. V is TRBV11-2 and J is TRBJ2-6; no reliable D call. The germline gives CDR1 SGHAT, CDR2 FQNNGV. V shed 4 bases and J shed 0 bases, with 4 bases lying between them. This CDR3 is built from 14 residues. The whole variable domain, remainder taken from reference TRBV11-2 and TRBJ2-6, is EAGVAQSPRYKIIEKRQSVAFWCNPISGHATLYWYQQILGQGPKLLIQFQNNGVVDDSQLPKDRFSAERLKGVDSTLKIQPAKLEDSAVYLCASSSNSGANVLTFGAGSRLTVL.

This clone appeared a single time. V and J are TRBV28 and TRBJ1-4, with D possibly matching TRBD1 (5 bases). Trimming took 11 bases from V and 5 from J, leaving 15 bases between them. CDR3 length equals 13 residues. The V gene's germline CDR1 is MDHEN and CDR2 SYDVKM. The CDR3 loop is CAAGVGANEKLFF. Written as DNA, the CDR3 is TGTGCCGCGGGGGTAGGGGCGAATGAAAAACTGTTTTTT.

V and J are TRBV5-5 and TRBJ1-1, with TRBD1 matching 9 bases. Trimming at V came to 4 bases and at J to 5 bases, leaving 3 bases not matched to a gene. This CDR3 has 13 residues. The V gene's germline CDR1 is SGHKS and CDR2 YYEKEE (reference sequence). DNA for the CDR3: TGTGCCAGCAGCGCTGGGACAGGGACTGAAGCTTTCTTT. This encodes CASSAGTGTEAFF.

The J gene is TRBJ2-7, the V gene TRBV5-1; 11 bases fit TRBD2. The CDR3 consists of 16 residues. The junction had 6 bases not matched to a gene; V was cut back by 2 bases and J by 2 bases. Germline V gene sequence: CDR1 SGHRS, CDR2 YFSETQ. The CDR3 region is CASSFLAGGTPYEQYF. The CDR3 DNA reads TGCGCCAGCAGCTTCTTAGCGGGAGGGACCCCCTACGAGCAGTACTTC.

A few counts support this clone. The gene calls are TRBV10-3 and TRBJ1-1, with TRBD1 matching over 10 bases. The J segment lost 4 bases and the V segment lost 7 bases, leaving 12 bases of the junction unmatched. The germline gives CDR1 ENHRY, CDR2 SYGVKD. The CDR3 consists of 16 residues. The CDR3 region has the DNA TGTGCCATCACTCCGGGACAGGGGAAGGGGGGCACTGAAGCTTTCTTT. Protein: CAITPGQGKGGTEAFF.

V usage is TRBV3-1 (or the pseudogene TRBV3-2) and J usage is TRBJ2-1; TRBD2 matches at 13 bases. V lost 1 base and J lost 4; bases outside the gene matches: 16. The CDR3 has 21 residues. The V gene's germline CDR1 is LGHDT and CDR2 YNNKEL (reference sequence). The CDR3 coding sequence is TGTGCCAGCAGCCAAGTTGGCGAGGGACTAGCGGGACCGCACGTATACAATGAGCAGTTCTTC. This translates into CASSQVGEGLAGPHVYNEQFF.

This clone was observed a single time. This CDR3 reads CASSQGQGEIYGYTF. The CDR3 DNA reads TGTGCCAGCTCGCAGGGACAGGGAGAGATCTATGGCTACACCTTC. The rearrangement uses TRBV18 and TRBJ1-2, with 9 bases lining up with TRBD1. CDR3 length equals 15 residues. Per the germline V gene, CDR1 is KGHSH and CDR2 is LQKENI. Trimming took 6 bases from V and 4 from J; bases not matched to a gene: 9.

The chain is built from TRBV7-3 and TRBJ2-3, with a weak D call TRBD2 (5 bases). The CDR3 has 18 residues. Trimming removed 1 base at V and 4 bases at J, with 21 bases between. The germline V gene has CDR1 SGHTA and CDR2 FQGTGA. The CDR3 region is CASSLRGEVTRGADTQYF. Here the CDR3 DNA reads TGTGCCAGCAGCTTAAGGGGAGAGGTTACCAGAGGAGCAGATACGCAGTATTTT.

The rearrangement links TRBV6-5 to TRBJ2-3; D gene unclear. Trimming stripped 0 bases from V and 0 bases from J, with 7 bases between. The CDR3 contains 15 residues. Germline assignment: CDR1 MNHEY and CDR2 SVGAGI. The CDR3 coding sequence is TGTGCCAGCAGTTACTCGACTGGAAGCACAGATACGCAGTATTTT. The encoded protein is CASSYSTGSTDTQYF.

This clone was seen once. CDR3: CASSSGGSLTGELFF. CDR3 in DNA: TGTGCCAGCAGCTCCGGGGGTAGCCTCACCGGGGAGCTGTTTTTT. The rearrangement joins TRBV7-2 to TRBJ2-2; D perhaps matches TRBD2 (6 bases). This CDR3 contains 15 residues. With 4 bases removed from V and 4 bases from J, the gap between germline ends came to 13 bases. In germline, CDR1 is SGHTA, CDR2 FQGNSA.

This clone is a singleton in its sample. The chain carries TRBV5-5 and TRBJ2-7; D possibly corresponds to TRBD1 (6 bases). Germline V lookup: CDR1 SGHKS, CDR2 YYEKEE (reference sequence). The CDR3 covers 14 residues. Trimming cost V 1 base and J 3 bases, with 11 bases left between them. The chain's CDR3 is CASSLTGSHYEQYF. The CDR3 DNA is TGTGCCAGCAGCTTGACAGGGTCCCACTACGAGCAGTACTTC.

This clone was observed a handful of times. This rearrangement joins TRBV6-6 to TRBJ2-2; 9 nucleotides agree with TRBD1. The V gene end was trimmed by 5 bases and the J gene end by 5 bases; junction bases not matched to a gene: 3. The CDR3 extends over 14 amino acids. The V gene's germline CDR1 is MNHNY and CDR2 SVGAGI (reference sequence). CDR3 DNA: TGTGCCAGCAGTCGGACAGGGGAAACCGGGGAGCTGTTTTTT. Its translation is CASSRTGETGELFF.